Below, one TCR beta chain is given with its context. No antigen is known for it. This sample was taken from a study of beta chain features in type 1 diabetes. The CDR3 is 15 residues long. Germline values: CDR1 SEHNR, CDR2 FQNEAQ (reference sequence). The V gene end was trimmed by 5 bases and the J gene end by 4 bases; junction bases not matched to a gene: 4. TCRB transcripts that were expressed got sequenced, as all of the isolated RNA had been reverse transcribed. Profiled with immunoSEQ multiplex PCR; TCRdb holds only in-frame clones, not every one. Of a few hundred thousand clones detected, around 12% appear once; the ten largest clones hold 0.0095% to 0.012%. Findings of the study overall: Still unanswered here is whether HLA type influences TCRB rearrangement. Moderate yet significant TCRB CDR3 shortening was seen in Type 1 diabetes patients in all four CD4+ subsets.

The chain links TRBV7-9 to TRBJ1-6; TRBD1 agrees at 8 bases. The sequenced sample was naive CD4+ T cells from blood. This receptor was identified in a woman under 30 with type 1 diabetes. CDR3 nucleotide sequence: TGTGCCAGCAGCCCCAGGACAGGGTATAATTCACCCCTCCACTTT. This encodes CASSPRTGYNSPLHF.